What follows are 11 T cell receptor beta chains derived from one specimen sequenced in a study of blood T cell repertoires in COVID-19. Generated by immunoSEQ multiplex PCR, the TCRdb table keeps only in-frame clones and is missing some. The sample has 130,000 or so clones; about four fifths are singletons. Material: PBMCs or T cells enriched from blood (not recorded which). The receptors were gathered from a middle-aged man who had recovered from COVID-19.

The chain links TRBV6-6 to TRBJ1-2; maybe TRBD1 (5 bases). In germline, CDR1 is MNHNY, CDR2 SVGAGI (reference sequence). Trimming shortened V by 6 bases and J by 4 bases, and 18 bases separated the two germline ends. The CDR3 is made up of 15 amino acids. CDR3 bases: TGTGCCAGCAGACCGACAGATATTGTTACCTATGGCTACACCTTC. Its translation is CASRPTDIVTYGYTF.

The chain has TRBV4-1 and TRBJ2-7; D is unclear. Between the trimmed V and J ends, which lost 1 base and 0 bases, there was a span of 10 bases. This CDR3 region has 15 residues. Germline V gene sequence: CDR1 MGHRA, CDR2 YSYEKL. The CDR3 here is CASSQGPLSSYEQYF. CDR3 nucleotides: TGCGCCAGCAGCCAAGGCCCCCTGAGCTCCTACGAGCAGTACTTC.

The rearrangement joins TRBV3-1 (or the pseudogene TRBV3-2) to TRBJ1-2; D unresolved. V was trimmed by 0 bases and J by 8 bases, leaving 16 bases between them. The CDR3 has 15 amino acids. The germline gives CDR1 LGHDT, CDR2 YNNKEL (reference sequence). This chain's CDR3 is CASSQDLGSLWGYTF. CDR3 sequence (DNA): TGTGCCAGCAGCCAAGATCTAGGTAGTCTCTGGGGCTACACCTTC.

In regard to this clone: Other nucleotide sequences in the sample specify the same CDR3. The chain uses TRBV12-3 or TRBV12-4 and TRBJ1-1; weak D call: TRBD1 (5 bases). This CDR3 has 13 residues. Between the trimmed V and J ends, which lost 6 bases and 2 bases, there was a span of 10 bases. DNA for the CDR3: TGTGCCAGCAGCTTACAGGTAAACACTGAAGCTTTCTTT. Amino acid sequence: CASSLQVNTEAFF.

The CDR3: CAWRTSGGAPDTQYF. CDR3 sequence (DNA): TGTGCCTGGAGGACTAGCGGGGGGGCTCCAGATACGCAGTATTTT. The chain is built from TRBV30 and TRBJ2-3, with 14 positions matching TRBD2. The CDR3 covers 15 residues. J was trimmed by 4 bases and V by 3 bases; bases with no gene match: 3. In germline, CDR1 is GTSNPN, CDR2 SVGIG (reference sequence).

J is TRBJ1-1 and V is TRBV10-1, with 7 nucleotides matching TRBD1. J lost 7 bases, V lost 8 bases, and 4 bases had no gene match. In germline, CDR1 is WNHNN, CDR2 SYGVQD (reference sequence). The CDR3 consists of 11 residues. CDR3 in amino acids: CASSQGGEAFF. Written as DNA, the CDR3 is TGCGCCAGCTCCCAGGGGGGTGAAGCTTTCTTT.

The chain joins TRBV19 to TRBJ1-4; the D gene is possibly TRBD1 (6 bases). Trimming left V 3 bases short and J 8 bases short, with 16 bases between. The CDR3 totals 15 residues. The germline CDR1 and CDR2 sequences are LNHDA and SQIVND (reference sequence). In DNA, the CDR3 is TGTGCCAGTAGTATTGCTTTACAGGGACGAGAAAAACTGTTTTTT. Translation gives CASSIALQGREKLFF.

The chain has TRBV9 and TRBJ2-7, with D perhaps TRBD2 (6 bases). Trimming shortened V by 1 base and J by 1 base, and 12 bases separated the two germline ends. Germline loops: CDR1 SGDLS, CDR2 YYNGEE. The length of the CDR3 is 15 residues. The CDR3 sequence: CASSVSGLQSYEQYF. DNA of the CDR3: TGTGCCAGCAGCGTAAGCGGACTACAGTCCTACGAGCAGTACTTC.

This clone has at least ten counts. V gene TRBV3-1 (or the pseudogene TRBV3-2) combines with J gene TRBJ1-1; D gene ambiguous. Trimming cost V 1 base and J 3 bases, with 9 bases left between them. The CDR3 is 14 amino acids. CDR1 and CDR2 from the germline V gene are LGHDT and YNNKEL (reference sequence). This CDR3 reads CASSQVLGYTEAFF. CDR3 nucleotide sequence: TGTGCCAGCAGCCAAGTCCTAGGTTACACTGAAGCTTTCTTT.

The V and J genes are TRBV12-3 or TRBV12-4 and TRBJ2-3; 7 bases align to TRBD1. After removal of 1 base from V and 5 bases from J, the junction contained 0 bases not matched to a gene. The CDR3 loop spans 13 amino acids. The CDR3 nucleotides are TGTGCCAGCAGTTTAGGGACAGGAGATACGCAGTATTTT. Its translation: CASSLGTGDTQYF.

The V and J genes are TRBV7-9 and TRBJ1-5; D is unresolved. The CDR3 length is 15 residues. Germline loops: CDR1 SEHNR, CDR2 FQNEAQ (reference sequence). Trimming shortened V by 1 base and J by 0 bases, and 7 bases separated the two germline ends. CDR3 residues: CASSLGEGSNQPQHF. The CDR3 DNA sequence: TGTGCCAGCAGCTTAGGCGAGGGTAGCAATCAGCCCCAGCATTTT.